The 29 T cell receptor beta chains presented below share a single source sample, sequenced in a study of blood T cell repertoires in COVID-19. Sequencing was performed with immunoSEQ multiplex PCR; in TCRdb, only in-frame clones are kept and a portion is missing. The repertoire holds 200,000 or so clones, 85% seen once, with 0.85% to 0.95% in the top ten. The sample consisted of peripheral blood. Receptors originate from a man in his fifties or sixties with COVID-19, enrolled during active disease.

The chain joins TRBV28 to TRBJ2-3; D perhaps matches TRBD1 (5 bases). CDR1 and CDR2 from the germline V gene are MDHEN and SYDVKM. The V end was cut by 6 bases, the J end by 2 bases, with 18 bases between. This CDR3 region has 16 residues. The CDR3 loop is CASRPLRVPFTDTQYF. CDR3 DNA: TGTGCCAGCAGGCCTCTCAGGGTTCCCTTCACAGATACGCAGTATTTT.

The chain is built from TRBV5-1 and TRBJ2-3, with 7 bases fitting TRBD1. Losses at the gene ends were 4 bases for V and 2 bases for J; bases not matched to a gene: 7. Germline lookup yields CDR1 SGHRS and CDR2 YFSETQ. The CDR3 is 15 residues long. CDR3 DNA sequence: TGCGCCAGCAGCAGAGGGGACAGCTTCACAGATACGCAGTATTTT. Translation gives CASSRGDSFTDTQYF.

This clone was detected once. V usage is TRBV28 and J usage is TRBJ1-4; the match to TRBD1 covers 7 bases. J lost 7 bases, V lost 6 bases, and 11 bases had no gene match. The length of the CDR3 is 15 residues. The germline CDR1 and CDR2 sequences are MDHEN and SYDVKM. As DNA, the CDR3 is TGTGCCAGCAGCCTAATGACAGGGAGTGGTGAAAAACTGTTTTTT. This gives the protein CASSLMTGSGEKLFF.

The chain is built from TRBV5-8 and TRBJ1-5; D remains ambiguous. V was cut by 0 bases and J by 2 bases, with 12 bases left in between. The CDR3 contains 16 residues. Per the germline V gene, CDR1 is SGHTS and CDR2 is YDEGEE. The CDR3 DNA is TGTGCCAGCAGCTTGGGAGGGCAGTACGGCAATCAGCCCCAGCATTTT. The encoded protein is CASSLGGQYGNQPQHF. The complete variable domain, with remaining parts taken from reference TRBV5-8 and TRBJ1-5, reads EAGVTQSPTHLIKTRGQQATLRCSPISGHTSVYWYQQALGLGLQFLLWYDEGEERNRGNFPPRFSGRQFPNYSSELNVNALELEDSALYLCASSLGGQYGNQPQHFGDGTRLSIL.

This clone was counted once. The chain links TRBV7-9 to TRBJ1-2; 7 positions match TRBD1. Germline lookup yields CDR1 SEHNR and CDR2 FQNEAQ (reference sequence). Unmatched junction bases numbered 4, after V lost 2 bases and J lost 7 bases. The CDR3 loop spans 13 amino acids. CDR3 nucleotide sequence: TGTGCCAGCAGCTTAAAAGACAGGGCTGGCTACACCTTC. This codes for CASSLKDRAGYTF.

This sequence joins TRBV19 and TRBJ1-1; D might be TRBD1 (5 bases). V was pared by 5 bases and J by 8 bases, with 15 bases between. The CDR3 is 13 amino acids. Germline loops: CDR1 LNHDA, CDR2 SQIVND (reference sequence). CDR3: CASSPRGRREAFF. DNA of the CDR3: TGTGCCAGTAGTCCGCGGGGACGGAGAGAAGCTTTCTTT.

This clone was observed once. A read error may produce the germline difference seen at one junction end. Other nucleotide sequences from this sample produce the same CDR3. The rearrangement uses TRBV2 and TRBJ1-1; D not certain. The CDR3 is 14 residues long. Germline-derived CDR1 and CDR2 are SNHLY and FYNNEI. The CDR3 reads CASSEAELNTEAFF. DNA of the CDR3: TGCGCCAGCAGTGAAGCGGAGTTGAACACTGAAGCTTTCTTT.

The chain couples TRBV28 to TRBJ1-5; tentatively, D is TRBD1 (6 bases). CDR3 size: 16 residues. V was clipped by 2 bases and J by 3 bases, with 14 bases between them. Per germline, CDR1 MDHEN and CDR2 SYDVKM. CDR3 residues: CASSLPTGRDNQPQHF. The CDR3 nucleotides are TGTGCCAGCAGTTTACCCACAGGGAGGGACAATCAGCCCCAGCATTTT.

The CDR3 DNA reads as TGTGCCAGCAGGCCACCAGGGGGCCCTGGGGCCAACGTCCTGACTTTC. Its translation: CASRPPGGPGANVLTF. The chain combines TRBV28 with TRBJ2-6, with 8 bases matching TRBD1. Trimming took 6 bases from V and 2 from J; bases not matched to a gene: 6. Germline CDR1 is MDHEN and CDR2 is SYDVKM. The length of the CDR3 is 16 residues. The variable domain in full, with the rest retrieved from reference TRBV28 and TRBJ2-6, is DVKVTQSSRYLVKRTGEKVFLECVQDMDHENMFWYRQDPGLGLRLIYFSYDVKMKEKGDIPEGYSVSREKKERFSLILESASTNQTSMYLCASRPPGGPGANVLTFGAGSRLTVL.

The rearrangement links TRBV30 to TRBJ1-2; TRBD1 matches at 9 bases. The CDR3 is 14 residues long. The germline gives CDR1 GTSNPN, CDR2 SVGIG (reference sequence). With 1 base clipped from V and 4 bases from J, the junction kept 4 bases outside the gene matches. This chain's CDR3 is CAWSGQGGGYGYTF. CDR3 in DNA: TGTGCCTGGAGTGGACAGGGGGGAGGCTATGGCTACACCTTC.

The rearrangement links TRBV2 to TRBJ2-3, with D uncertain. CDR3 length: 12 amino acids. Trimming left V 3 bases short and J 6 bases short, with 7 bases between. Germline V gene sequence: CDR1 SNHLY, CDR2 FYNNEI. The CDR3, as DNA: TGTGCCAGCAGTGACTCTCTGGATACGCAGTATTTT. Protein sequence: CASSDSLDTQYF. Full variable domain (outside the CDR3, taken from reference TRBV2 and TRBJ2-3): EPEVTQTPSHQVTQMGQEVILRCVPISNHLYFYWYRQILGQKVEFLVSFYNNEISEKSEIFDDQFSVERPDGSNFTLKIRSTKLEDSAMYFCASSDSLDTQYFGPGTRLTVL.

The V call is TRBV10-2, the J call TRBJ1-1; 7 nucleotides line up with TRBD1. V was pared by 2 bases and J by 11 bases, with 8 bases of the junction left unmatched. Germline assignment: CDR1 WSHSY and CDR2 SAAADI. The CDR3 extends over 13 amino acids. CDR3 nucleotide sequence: TGCGCCAGCAGTGAGAGGGGGCGAGGGGCCGCTTTCTTT. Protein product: CASSERGRGAAFF.

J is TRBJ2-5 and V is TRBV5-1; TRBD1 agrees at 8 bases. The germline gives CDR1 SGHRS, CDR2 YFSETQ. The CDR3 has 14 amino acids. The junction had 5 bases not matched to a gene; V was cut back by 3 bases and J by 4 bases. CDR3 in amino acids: CASSSTGGSETQYF. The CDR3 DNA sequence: TGCGCCAGCAGCTCAACAGGGGGTTCAGAGACCCAGTACTTC.

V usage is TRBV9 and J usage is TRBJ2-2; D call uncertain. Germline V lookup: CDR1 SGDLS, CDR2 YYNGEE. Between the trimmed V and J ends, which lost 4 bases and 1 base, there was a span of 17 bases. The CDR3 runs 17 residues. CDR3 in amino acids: CASSPRWANKNTGELFF. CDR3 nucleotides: TGTGCCAGCAGCCCCCGGTGGGCTAACAAGAACACCGGGGAGCTGTTTTTT.

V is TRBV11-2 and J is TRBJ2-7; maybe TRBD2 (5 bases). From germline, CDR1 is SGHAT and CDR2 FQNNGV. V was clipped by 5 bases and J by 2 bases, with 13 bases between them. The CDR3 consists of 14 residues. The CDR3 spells CASSMAAGPYEQYF. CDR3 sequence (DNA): TGTGCCAGCAGCATGGCGGCGGGCCCCTACGAGCAGTACTTC.

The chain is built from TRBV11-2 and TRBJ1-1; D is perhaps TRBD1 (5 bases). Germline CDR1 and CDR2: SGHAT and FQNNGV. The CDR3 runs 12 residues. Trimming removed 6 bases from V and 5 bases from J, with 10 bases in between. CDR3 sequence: CASSSRGTEAFF. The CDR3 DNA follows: TGTGCCAGCAGTTCAAGGGGAACTGAAGCTTTCTTT. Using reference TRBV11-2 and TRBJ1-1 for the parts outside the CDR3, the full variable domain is EAGVAQSPRYKIIEKRQSVAFWCNPISGHATLYWYQQILGQGPKLLIQFQNNGVVDDSQLPKDRFSAERLKGVDSTLKIQPAKLEDSAVYLCASSSRGTEAFFGQGTRLTVV.

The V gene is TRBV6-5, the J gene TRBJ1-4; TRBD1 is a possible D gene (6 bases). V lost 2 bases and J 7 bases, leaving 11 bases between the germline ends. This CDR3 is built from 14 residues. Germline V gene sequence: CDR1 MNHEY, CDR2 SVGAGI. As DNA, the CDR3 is TGTGCCAGCAGTTACGGCCTCAGGGGTGAAAAACTGTTTTTT. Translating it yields CASSYGLRGEKLFF.

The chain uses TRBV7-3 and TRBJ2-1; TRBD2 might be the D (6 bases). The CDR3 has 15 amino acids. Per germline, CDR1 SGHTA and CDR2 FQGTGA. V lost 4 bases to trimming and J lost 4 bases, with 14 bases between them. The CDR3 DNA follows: TGTGCCAGCAGCTCAGGACTAACCTTTTACAATGAGCAGTTCTTC. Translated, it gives CASSSGLTFYNEQFF.

Written as DNA, the CDR3 is TGTGCCAGCAGTGAAGCGACGACAGGGGTTTACGAGCAGTACTTC. Its protein is CASSEATTGVYEQYF. The chain carries TRBV6-1 and TRBJ2-7; TRBD1 aligns across 8 bases. The CDR3 runs 15 residues. The junction had 5 bases not matched to a gene; V was cut back by 0 bases and J by 4 bases. Germline loops: CDR1 MNHNS, CDR2 SASEGT.

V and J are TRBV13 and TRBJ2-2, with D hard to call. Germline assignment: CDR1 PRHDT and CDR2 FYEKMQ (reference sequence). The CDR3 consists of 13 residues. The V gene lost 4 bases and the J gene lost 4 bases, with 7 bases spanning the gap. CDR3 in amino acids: CASSSRSTGELFF. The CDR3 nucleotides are TGTGCCAGCAGCTCCCGGTCCACCGGGGAGCTGTTTTTT.

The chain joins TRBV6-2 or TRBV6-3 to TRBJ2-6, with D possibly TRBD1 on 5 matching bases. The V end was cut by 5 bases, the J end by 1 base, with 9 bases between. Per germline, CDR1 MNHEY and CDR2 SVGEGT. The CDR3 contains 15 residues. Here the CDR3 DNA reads TGTGCCAGCAGTCTAGACAGTTCTGGGGCCAACGTCCTGACTTTC. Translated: CASSLDSSGANVLTF.

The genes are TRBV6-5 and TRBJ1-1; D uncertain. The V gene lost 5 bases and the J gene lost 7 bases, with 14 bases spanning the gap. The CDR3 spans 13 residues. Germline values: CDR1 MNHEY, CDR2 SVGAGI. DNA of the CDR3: TGTGCCAGCAGTAACGACAAGGACTTTGAAGCTTTCTTT. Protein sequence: CASSNDKDFEAFF.

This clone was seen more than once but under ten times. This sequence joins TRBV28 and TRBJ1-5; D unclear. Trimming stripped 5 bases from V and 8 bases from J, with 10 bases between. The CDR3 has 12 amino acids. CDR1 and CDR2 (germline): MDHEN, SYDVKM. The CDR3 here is CASSLPPEPQHF. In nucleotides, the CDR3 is TGTGCCAGCAGTCTCCCCCCCGAGCCCCAGCATTTT.

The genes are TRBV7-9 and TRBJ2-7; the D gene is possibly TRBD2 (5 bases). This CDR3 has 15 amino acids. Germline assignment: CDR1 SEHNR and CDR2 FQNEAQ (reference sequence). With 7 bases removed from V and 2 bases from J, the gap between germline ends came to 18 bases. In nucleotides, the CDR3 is TGTGCCAGCACCCCTCCGAGGGAACTTACCTACGAGCAGTACTTC. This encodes CASTPPRELTYEQYF.

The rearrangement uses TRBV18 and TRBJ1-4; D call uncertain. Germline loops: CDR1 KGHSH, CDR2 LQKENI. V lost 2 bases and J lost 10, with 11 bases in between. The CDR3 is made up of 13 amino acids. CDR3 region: CASSPGGLGKLFF. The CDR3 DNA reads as TGTGCCAGCTCACCAGGAGGGTTGGGAAAACTGTTTTTT.

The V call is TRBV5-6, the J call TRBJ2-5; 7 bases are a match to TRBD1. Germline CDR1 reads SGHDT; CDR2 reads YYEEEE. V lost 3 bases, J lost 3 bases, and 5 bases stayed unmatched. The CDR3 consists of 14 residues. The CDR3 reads CASSSGTAKETQYF. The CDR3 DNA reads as TGTGCCAGCAGCTCCGGGACAGCTAAAGAGACCCAGTACTTC.

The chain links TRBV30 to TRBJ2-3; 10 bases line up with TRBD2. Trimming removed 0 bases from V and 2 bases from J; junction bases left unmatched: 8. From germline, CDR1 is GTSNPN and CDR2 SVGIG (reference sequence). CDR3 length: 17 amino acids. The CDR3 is CAWSVFLLAGVTDTQYF. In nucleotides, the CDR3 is TGTGCCTGGAGTGTTTTTCTCCTAGCGGGGGTCACAGATACGCAGTATTTT.

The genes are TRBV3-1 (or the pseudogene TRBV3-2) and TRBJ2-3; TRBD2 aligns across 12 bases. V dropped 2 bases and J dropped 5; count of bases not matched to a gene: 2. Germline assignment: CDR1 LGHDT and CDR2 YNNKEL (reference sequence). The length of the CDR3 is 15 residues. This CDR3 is CASSQRLAGVDTQYF. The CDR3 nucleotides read TGTGCCAGCAGCCAACGACTAGCGGGAGTAGATACGCAGTATTTT.

The CDR3 here is CASRSTGFGTDTQYF. Written as DNA, the CDR3 is TGTGCCAGCAGATCGACAGGGTTCGGCACAGATACGCAGTATTTT. The J gene is TRBJ2-3, the V gene TRBV6-5; the match to TRBD1 covers 7 bases. Unmatched junction bases numbered 7, after V lost 6 bases and J lost 1 base. The CDR3 consists of 15 residues. The V gene's germline CDR1 is MNHEY and CDR2 SVGAGI.